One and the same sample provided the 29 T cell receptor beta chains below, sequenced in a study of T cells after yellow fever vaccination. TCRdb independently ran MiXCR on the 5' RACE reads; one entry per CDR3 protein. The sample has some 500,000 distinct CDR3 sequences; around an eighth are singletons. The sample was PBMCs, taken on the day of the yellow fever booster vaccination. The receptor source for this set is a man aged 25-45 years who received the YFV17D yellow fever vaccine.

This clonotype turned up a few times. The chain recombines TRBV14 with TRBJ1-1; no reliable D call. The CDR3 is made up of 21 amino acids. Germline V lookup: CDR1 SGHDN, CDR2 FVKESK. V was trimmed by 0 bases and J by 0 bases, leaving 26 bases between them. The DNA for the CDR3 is TGTGCCAGCAGCCAAGATCGGGCATTTGGCCCGATCCGTCATATGAACACTGAAGCTTTCTTT. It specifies CASSQDRAFGPIRHMNTEAFF.

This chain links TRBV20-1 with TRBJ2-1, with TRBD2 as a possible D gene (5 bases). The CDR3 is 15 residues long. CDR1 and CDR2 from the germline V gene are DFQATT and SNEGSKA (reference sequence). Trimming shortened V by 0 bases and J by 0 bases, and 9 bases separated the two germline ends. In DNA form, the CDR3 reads TGCAGTGCTAGAGATCGAGACTACTCCTACAATGAGCAGTTCTTC. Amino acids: CSARDRDYSYNEQFF.

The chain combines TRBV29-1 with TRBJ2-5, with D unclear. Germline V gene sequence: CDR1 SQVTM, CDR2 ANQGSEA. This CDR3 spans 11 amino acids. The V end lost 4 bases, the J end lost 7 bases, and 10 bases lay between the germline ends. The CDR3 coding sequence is TGCAGCGTTGTTGTAGGAATGACCCAGTACTTC. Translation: CSVVVGMTQYF.

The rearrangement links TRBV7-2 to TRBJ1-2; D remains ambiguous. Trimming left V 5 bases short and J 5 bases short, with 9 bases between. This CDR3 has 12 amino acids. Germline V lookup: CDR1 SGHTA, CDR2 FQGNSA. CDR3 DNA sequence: TGTGCCAGCAGCAATCCCCTTTATGGCTACACCTTC. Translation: CASSNPLYGYTF.

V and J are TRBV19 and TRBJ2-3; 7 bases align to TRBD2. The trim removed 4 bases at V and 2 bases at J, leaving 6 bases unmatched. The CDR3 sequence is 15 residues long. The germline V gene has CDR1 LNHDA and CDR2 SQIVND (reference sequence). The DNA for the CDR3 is TGTGCCAGTAGTAGCCAGGGAGGGCCCACAGATACGCAGTATTTT. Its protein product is CASSSQGGPTDTQYF.

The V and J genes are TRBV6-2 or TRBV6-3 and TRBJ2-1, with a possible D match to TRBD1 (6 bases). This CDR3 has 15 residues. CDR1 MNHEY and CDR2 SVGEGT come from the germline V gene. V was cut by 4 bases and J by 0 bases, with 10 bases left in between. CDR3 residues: CASSWDTSSYNEQFF. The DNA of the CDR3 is TGTGCCAGCAGTTGGGACACGAGCTCCTACAATGAGCAGTTCTTC.

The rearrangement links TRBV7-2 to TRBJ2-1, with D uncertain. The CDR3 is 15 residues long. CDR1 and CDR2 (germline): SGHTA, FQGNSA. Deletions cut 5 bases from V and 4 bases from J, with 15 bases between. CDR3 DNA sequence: TGTGCCAGCAGCGCCCGTATTGTCGGTTACAATGAGCAGTTCTTC. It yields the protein CASSARIVGYNEQFF.

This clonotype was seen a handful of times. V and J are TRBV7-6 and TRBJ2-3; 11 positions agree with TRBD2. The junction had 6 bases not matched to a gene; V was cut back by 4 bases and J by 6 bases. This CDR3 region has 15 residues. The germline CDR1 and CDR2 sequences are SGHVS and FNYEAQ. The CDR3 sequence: CASSSTSGSMDTQYF. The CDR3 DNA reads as TGTGCCAGCAGCTCTACTAGCGGGAGTATGGATACGCAGTATTTT.

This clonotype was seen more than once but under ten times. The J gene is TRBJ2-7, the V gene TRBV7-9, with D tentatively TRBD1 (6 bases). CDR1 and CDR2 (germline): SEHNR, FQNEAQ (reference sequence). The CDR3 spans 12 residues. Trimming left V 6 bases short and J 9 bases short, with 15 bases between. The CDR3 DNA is TGTGCCAGCAGTTCCTTACAGGGCGTGCAGTACTTC. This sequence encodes CASSSLQGVQYF.

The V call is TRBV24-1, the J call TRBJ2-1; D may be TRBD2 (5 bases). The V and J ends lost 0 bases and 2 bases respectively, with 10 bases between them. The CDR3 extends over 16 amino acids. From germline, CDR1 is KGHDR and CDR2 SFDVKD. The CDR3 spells CATSDLQAAAYNEQFF. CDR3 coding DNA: TGTGCCACCAGTGATTTGCAAGCGGCGGCCTACAATGAGCAGTTCTTC.

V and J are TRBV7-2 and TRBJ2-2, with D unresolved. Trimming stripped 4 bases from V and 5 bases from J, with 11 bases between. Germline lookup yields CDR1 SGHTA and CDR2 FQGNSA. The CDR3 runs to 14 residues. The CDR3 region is CASSSTPRTGELFF. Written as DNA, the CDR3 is TGTGCCAGCAGCTCGACCCCCCGAACCGGGGAGCTGTTTTTT.

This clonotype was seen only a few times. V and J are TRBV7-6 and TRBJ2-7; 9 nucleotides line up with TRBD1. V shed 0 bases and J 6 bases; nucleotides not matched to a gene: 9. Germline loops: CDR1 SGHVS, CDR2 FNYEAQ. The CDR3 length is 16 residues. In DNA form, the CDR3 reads TGTGCCAGCAGCTTAGCCGGTCCCGGGACAGGGAGCGAGCAGTACTTC. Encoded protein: CASSLAGPGTGSEQYF. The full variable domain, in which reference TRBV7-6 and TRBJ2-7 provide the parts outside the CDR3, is GAGVSQSPRYKVTKRGQDVALRCDPISGHVSLYWYRQALGQGPEFLTYFNYEAQQDKSGLPNDRFSAERPEGSISTLTIQRTEQRDSAMYRCASSLAGPGTGSEQYFGPGTRLTVT.

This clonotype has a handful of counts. The CDR3 spells CSVPTSVTPGAWFF. In DNA, the CDR3 is TGCAGTGTACCGACTAGCGTTACTCCCGGGGCGTGGTTCTTC. The rearrangement joins TRBV20-1 to TRBJ2-1; 8 positions match TRBD2. This CDR3 is 14 amino acids long. In germline, CDR1 is DFQATT, CDR2 SNEGSKA (reference sequence). The ends lost 7 bases at V and 15 bases at J; junction bases unmatched: 20.

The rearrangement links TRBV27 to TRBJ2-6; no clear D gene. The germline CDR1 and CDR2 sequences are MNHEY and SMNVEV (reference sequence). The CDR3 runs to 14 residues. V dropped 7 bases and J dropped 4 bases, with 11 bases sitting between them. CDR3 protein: CASKLTPGANVLTF. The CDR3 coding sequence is TGTGCCAGCAAATTAACGCCCGGGGCCAACGTCCTGACTTTC.

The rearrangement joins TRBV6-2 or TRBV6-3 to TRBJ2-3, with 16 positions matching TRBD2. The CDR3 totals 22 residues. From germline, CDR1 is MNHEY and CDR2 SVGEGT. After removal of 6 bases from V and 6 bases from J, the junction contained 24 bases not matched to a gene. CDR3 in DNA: TGTGCCAGCAGAACGGGACAGTGGATCGGGACTAGCGGGAGGGTGAGGAAGGATACGCAGTATTTT. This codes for CASRTGQWIGTSGRVRKDTQYF.

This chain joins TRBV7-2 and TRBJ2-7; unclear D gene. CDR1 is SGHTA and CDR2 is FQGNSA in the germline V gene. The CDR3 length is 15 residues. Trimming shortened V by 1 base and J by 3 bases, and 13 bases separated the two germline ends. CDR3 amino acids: CASSLVQAEYYEQYF. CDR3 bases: TGTGCCAGCAGCTTAGTTCAGGCAGAGTACTACGAGCAGTACTTC.

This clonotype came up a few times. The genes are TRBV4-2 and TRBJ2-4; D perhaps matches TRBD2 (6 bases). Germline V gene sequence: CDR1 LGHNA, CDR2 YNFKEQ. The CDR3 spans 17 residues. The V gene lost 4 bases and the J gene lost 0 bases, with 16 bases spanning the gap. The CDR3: CASSPTLAVLAKNIQYF. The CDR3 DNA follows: TGTGCCAGCAGCCCTACTTTAGCGGTACTAGCCAAAAACATTCAGTACTTC.

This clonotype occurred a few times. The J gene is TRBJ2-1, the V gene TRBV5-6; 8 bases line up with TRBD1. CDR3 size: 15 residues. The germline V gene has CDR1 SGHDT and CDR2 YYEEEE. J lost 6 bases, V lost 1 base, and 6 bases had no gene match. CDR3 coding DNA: TGTGCCAGCAGCTTGCCGGGACAGGCGATCAATGAGCAGTTCTTC. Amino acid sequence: CASSLPGQAINEQFF.

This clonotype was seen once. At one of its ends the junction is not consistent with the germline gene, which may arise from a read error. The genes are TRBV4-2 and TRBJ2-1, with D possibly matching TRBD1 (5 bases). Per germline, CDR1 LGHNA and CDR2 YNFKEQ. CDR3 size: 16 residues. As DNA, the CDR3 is TGTGCCAGCAGCCAAGATATCCAGGGATCCTACTATGAGCAGTTCTTC. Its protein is CASSQDIQGSYYEQFF.

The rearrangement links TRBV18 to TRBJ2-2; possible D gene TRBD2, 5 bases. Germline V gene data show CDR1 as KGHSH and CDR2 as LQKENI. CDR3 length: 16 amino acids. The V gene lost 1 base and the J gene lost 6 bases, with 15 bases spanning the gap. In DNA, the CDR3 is TGTGCCAGCTCACCACGGAGATTGACCGGGGCCGGGGAGCTGTTTTTT. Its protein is CASSPRRLTGAGELFF.

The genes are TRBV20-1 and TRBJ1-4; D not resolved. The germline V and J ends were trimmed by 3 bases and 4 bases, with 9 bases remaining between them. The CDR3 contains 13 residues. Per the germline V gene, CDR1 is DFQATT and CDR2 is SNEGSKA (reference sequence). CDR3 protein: CSASVQINEKLFF. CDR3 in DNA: TGCAGTGCTAGCGTACAGATTAATGAAAAACTGTTTTTT.

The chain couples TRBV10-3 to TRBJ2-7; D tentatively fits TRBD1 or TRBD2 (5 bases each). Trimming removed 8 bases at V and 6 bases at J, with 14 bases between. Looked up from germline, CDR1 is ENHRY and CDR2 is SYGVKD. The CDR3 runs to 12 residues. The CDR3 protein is CAISFGAGEQYF. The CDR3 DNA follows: TGTGCCATCTCCTTCGGGGCTGGCGAGCAGTACTTC.

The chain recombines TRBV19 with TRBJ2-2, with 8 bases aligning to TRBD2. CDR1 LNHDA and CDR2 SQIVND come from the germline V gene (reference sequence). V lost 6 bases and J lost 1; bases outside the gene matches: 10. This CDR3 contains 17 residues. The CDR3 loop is CASRRRASGRNTGELFF. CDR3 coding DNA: TGTGCCAGTAGGAGGCGGGCCAGCGGGAGGAACACCGGGGAGCTGTTTTTT.

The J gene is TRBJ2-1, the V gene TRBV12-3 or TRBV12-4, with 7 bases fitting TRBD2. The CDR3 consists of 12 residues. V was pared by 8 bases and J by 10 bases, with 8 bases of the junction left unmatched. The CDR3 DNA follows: TGTGCCAGCTCCCGACTAGCTCGCGAGCAGTTCTTC. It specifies CASSRLAREQFF.

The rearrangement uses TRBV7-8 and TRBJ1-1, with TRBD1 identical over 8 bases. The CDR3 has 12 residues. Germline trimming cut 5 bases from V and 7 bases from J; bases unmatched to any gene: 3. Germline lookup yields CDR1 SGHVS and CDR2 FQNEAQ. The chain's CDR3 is CASSQGAGEAFF. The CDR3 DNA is TGTGCCAGCAGCCAGGGGGCCGGTGAAGCTTTCTTT.

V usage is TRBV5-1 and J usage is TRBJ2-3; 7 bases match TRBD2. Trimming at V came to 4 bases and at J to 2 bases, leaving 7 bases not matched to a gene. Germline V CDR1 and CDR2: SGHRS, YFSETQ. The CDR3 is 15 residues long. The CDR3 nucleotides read TGCGCCAGCAGCACCACTAGCGAACACACAGATACGCAGTATTTT. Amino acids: CASSTTSEHTDTQYF.

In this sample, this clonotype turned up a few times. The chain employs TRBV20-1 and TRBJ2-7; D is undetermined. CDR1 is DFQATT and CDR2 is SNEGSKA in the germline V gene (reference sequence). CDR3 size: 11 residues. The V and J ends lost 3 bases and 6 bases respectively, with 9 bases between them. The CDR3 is CSASLRGEQYF. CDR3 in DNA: TGCAGTGCTAGTTTGCGTGGCGAGCAGTACTTC.

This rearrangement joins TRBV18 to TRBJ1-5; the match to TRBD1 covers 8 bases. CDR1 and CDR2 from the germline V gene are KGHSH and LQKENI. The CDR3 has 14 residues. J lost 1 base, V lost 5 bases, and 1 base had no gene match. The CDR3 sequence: CASSRDRSNQPQHF. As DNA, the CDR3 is TGTGCCAGCTCAAGGGACAGGAGCAATCAGCCCCAGCATTTT.

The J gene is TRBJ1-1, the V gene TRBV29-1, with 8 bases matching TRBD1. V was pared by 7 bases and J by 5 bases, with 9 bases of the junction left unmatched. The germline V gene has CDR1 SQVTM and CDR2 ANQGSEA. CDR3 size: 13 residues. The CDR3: CSAVQGAGTEAFF. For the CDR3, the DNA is TGCAGCGCCGTTCAGGGGGCGGGGACTGAAGCTTTCTTT.